This section outlines one TCR beta chain sequence together with its context. Its antigen is not identified. V dropped 5 bases and J dropped 2 bases, with 18 bases sitting between them. Looked up from germline, CDR1 is SGHTA and CDR2 is FQGNSA. The CDR3 contains 17 residues. TCRdb itself ran the reads through MiXCR, one entry per CDR3 protein. This sample has around 430,000 distinct CDR3 sequences, with under 55% found just once. The data are from a study of T cell repertoires in cytomegalovirus infection. Study-wide context: Selected CMV epitopes included recently identified HLA-C-restricted ones as well as well-studied HLA-B-restricted ones.

Study outcomes and limitations: Public TCR beta family frequency separated CMV-and-HLA carriers, including in an independent cohort.

Sequences were derived from cultured PBMCs, sampled from culture after CMV antigen stimulation. This receptor was obtained from a human donor in good health (CMV status not recorded). Some clones in this sample may be carry-over from other donors' samples. The V gene is TRBV7-2, the J gene TRBJ1-4; D is unclear. The CDR3 DNA reads as TGTGCCAGCAGCCCCCGTCTGAGGACGGAGACTAATGAAAAACTGTTTTTT. Its protein product is CASSPRLRTETNEKLFF.